The sequence of this T cell receptor beta chain was determined in a study of cytomegalovirus exposure and HLA in healthy donors. A word on this clone: Compared with germline, one end of the junction differs, possibly owing to a read error.

In the PCR, 60 Vbeta and 13 Jbeta primers were used. Generated by immunoSEQ multiplex PCR, the TCRdb table keeps only in-frame clones and is missing some. In the table there are fewer than 110,000 clones, about four fifths of which are singletons. The CDR3 totals 14 residues. Germline CDR1 and CDR2: SGDLS and YYNGEE. This sequence joins TRBV9 and TRBJ2-5; D is unclear. The sequenced sample was PBMCs. The source is a man under 40 in good health and CMV-seropositive. CDR3 region: CASSVSPLQETQYF. In nucleotides, the CDR3 is TGTGCCAGCAGCGTAAGTCCGCTCCAAGAGACTCAGTACTTC.